This T cell receptor beta chain was sequenced in a study of T cell responses to AZD1222 COVID-19 vaccine. Study-level information: It was second doses at about 4 or about 12 weeks that were pooled.

CDR3 size: 13 residues. Germline values: CDR1 SGDLS, CDR2 YYNGEE. Trimming took off 4 bases at V and 1 base at J, with 8 bases between the two ends. Generated by immunoSEQ multiplex PCR, the TCRdb table keeps only in-frame clones and is missing some. The sample records 150,000 or so clones, more than 85% being singletons. The receptor's source is an adult in good health. The rearrangement uses TRBV9 and TRBJ1-1, with D unresolved. The starting material was peripheral blood, obtained on day 0 of AZD1222 vaccination. The CDR3 coding sequence is TGTGCCAGCAGCCCCCTCGGGAACACTGAAGCTTTCTTT. Translated, it gives CASSPLGNTEAFF.